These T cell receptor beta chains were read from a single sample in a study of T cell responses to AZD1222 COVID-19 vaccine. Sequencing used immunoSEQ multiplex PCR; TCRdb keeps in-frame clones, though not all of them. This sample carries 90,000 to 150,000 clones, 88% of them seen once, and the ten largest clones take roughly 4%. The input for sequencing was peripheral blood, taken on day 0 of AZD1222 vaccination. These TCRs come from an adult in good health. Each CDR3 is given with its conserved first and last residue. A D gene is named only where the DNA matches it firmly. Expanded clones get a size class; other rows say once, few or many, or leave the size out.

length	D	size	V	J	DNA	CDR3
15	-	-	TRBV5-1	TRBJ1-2	TGCGCCAGCAGCTTGGAGTCTCAGAACTCCTATGGCTACACCTTC	CASSLESQNSYGYTF
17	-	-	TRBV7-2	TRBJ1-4	TGTGCCAGCAGCACCAGGGCGGGCCAGATGTATAATGAAAAACTGTTTTTT	CASSTRAGQMYNEKLFF
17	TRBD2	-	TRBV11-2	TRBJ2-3	TGTGCCAGCAGCTTAGCGGCTAGCGGGGGCTCCGGGCATACGCAGTATTTT	CASSLAASGGSGHTQYF
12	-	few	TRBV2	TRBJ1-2	TGTGCCAGCAATGCCGGGAAGGGTGGCTACACCTTC	CASNAGKGGYTF
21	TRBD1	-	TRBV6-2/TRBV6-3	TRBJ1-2	TGTGCCAGCAGTTACCCCTCCCTCGCCAGAACAGGGGGCCCTGTTAACTATGGCTACACCTTC	CASSYPSLARTGGPVNYGYTF
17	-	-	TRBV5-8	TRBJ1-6	TGTGCCAGCAGTCTTTTCTGGGGAGAGTTGGATAATTCACCCCTCCACTTT	CASSLFWGELDNSPLHF
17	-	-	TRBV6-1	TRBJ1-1	TGTGCCAGCAGTGAAGGCACTAGGGGACCTCAGAACACTGAAGCTTTCTTT	CASSEGTRGPQNTEAFF
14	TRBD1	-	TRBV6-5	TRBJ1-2	TGTGCCAGCAGTTACGGGGACAGGGGTACGAGCTACACCTTC	CASSYGDRGTSYTF
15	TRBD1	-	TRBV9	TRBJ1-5	TGTGCCAGCAGCGTATCTTGGGACAGAGATCAGCCCCAGCATTTT	CASSVSWDRDQPQHF
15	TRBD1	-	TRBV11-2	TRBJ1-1	TGTGCCAGCAGCTCAAAACAGGGGGTGAGCACTGAAGCTTTCTTT	CASSSKQGVSTEAFF
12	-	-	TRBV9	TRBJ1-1	TGTGCCAGCAGGCGAGCGAACACTGAAGCTTTCTTT	CASRRANTEAFF
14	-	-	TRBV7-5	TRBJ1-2	TGTGCCAGAAGCTATAGGGGGAGGAATTATGGCTACACCTTC	CARSYRGRNYGYTF
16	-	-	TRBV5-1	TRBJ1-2	TGCGCCAGCAGCTTGTCCCCGGGTCTCCCGGTTGGGGGCTACACCTTC	CASSLSPGLPVGGYTF
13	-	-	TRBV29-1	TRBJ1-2	TGCAGCGTTGAAGAAGGGGGTCGAGAGGGCTACACCTTC	CSVEEGGREGYTF
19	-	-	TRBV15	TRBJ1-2	TGTGCCACCAGCAGAGGGAGGGGGACACTCTCAAGCACAAACTATGGCTACACCTTC	CATSRGRGTLSSTNYGYTF
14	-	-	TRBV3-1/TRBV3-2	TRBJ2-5	TGTGCCAGCAGCTTGTTCGGGGTGCAAGAGACCCAGTACTTC	CASSLFGVQETQYF
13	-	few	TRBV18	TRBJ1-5	TGTGCCAGCTCACCCGGACATTCCCAGCCCCAGCATTTT	CASSPGHSQPQHF
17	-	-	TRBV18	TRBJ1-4	TGTGCCAGCTCACCACTCCTGACCTCCTCAACTAATGAAAAACTGTTTTTT	CASSPLLTSSTNEKLFF
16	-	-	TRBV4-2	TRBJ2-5	TGTGCCAGCAGCCAAGGGGGGCGGGGCCGCCAAGAGACCCAGTACTTC	CASSQGGRGRQETQYF
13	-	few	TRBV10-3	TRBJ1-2	TGTGCCATCAGTCCGGACAGTAACTATGGCTACACCTTC	CAISPDSNYGYTF
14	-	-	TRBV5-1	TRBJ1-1	TGCGCCAGCAGCTTGGTCGGCAGAAACACTGAAGCTTTCTTT	CASSLVGRNTEAFF
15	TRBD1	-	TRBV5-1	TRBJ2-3	TGCGCCAGCAGCACGGGGACAGGGTATGAGGATACGCAGTATTTT	CASSTGTGYEDTQYF
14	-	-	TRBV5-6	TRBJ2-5	TGTGCCAGCAGCTTGGTATCAGGGTCAGAGACCCAGTACTTC	CASSLVSGSETQYF
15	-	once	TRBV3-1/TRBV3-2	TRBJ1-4	TGTGCCAGCAGCCCCTCATGGGGGGAAGTTGAAAAACTGTTTTTT	CASSPSWGEVEKLFF
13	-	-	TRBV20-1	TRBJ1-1	TGCAGTGCTAGTAGAGGGGGTGACACTGAAGCTTTCTTT	CSASRGGDTEAFF
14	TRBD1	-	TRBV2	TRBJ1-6	TGTGCCAGCAGGACAGGGCCCTATAATTCACCCCTCCACTTT	CASRTGPYNSPLHF
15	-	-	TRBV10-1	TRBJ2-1	TGCGCCAGCAGTGAGACTGGGACGTCCTACAATGAGCAGTTCTTC	CASSETGTSYNEQFF
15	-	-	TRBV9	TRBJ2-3	TGTGCCAGCAGCGTAGGGGGAAGGTGGGCAGATACGCAGTATTTT	CASSVGGRWADTQYF
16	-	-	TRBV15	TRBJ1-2	TGTGCCACCAGCAGAGATGGACCAGGGAGGGCCTATGGCTACACCTTC	CATSRDGPGRAYGYTF
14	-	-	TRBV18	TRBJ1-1	TGTGCCAGCTCTCTGGCTATCCGAGACACTGAAGCTTTCTTT	CASSLAIRDTEAFF
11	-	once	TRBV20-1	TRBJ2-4	TGCAGTTCGGGGATAAAAAACATTCAGTACTTC	CSSGIKNIQYF
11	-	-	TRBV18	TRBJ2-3	TGTGCCAGCTCACCCATAGATACGCAGTATTTT	CASSPIDTQYF
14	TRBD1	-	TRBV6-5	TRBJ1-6	TGTGCCAGCAGGAGGGACAGTTATAATTCACCCCTCCACTTT	CASRRDSYNSPLHF
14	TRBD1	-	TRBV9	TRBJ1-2	TGTGCCAGCAGCGGTTACAGGGGGCTAGATGGCTACACCTTC	CASSGYRGLDGYTF
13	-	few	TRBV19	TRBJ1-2	TGTGCCAGTAGGGCAACACAGGTCTATGGCTACACCTTC	CASRATQVYGYTF
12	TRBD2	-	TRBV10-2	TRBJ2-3	TGCGCCACCCGGGTGCGGGGGGATACGCAGTATTTT	CATRVRGDTQYF